This T cell receptor (beta chain) appears in the sequencing data of a study of control samples from healthy donors and cancer patients (dated by TCRdb to 2019 to 2021). Receptors were amplified or captured by the immunoSEQ multiplex PCR assay. This immuneACCESS table, as held by TCRdb, lists in-frame sequences with V and J called but not all clones. Of the missing ones, under half trace to an unresolved V gene in checked studies; the others have no known cause. The sample includes about 61,000 clones, with 90% observed a single time. The leading ten clones occupy less than 7% of the sample. Measured from the cysteine to the phenylalanine, the CDR3 is 15 residues long. Only CDR3 DNA remains: 45 bases, in frame from the first base. Reading the germline V gene gives CDR1 SGDLS and CDR2 YYNGEE. V loses 3 bases, J loses 3 bases, and the germline ends lie 15 bases apart. This clone was counted a single time. What this receptor recognizes is not known. No much larger clone is present one base from it, and per-base qualities are unavailable.

Source material: PBMCs. The receptor chain draws on TRBV9 and TRBJ2-5; the D element could tentatively be TRBD1 or TRBD2, as 6 bases agree for each. The clonotype comes from a man in his 60s with colorectal cancer. The CDR3 has the sequence CASSAGGGLEETQYF. At the DNA level, the sequence is TGTGCCAGCAGCGCAGGTGGGGGGCTTGAAGAGACCCAGTACTTC.